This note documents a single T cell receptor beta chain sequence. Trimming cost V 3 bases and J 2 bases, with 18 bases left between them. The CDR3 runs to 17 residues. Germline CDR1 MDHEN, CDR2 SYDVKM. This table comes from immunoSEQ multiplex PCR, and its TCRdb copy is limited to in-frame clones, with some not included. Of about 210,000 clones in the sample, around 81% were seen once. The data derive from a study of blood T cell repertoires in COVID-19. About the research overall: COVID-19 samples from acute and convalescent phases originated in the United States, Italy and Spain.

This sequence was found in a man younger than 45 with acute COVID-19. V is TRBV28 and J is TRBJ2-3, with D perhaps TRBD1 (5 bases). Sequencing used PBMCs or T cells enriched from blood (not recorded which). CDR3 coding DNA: TGTGCCAGCAGTTTCGGACGATGGGGCAACTTCACAGATACGCAGTATTTT. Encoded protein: CASSFGRWGNFTDTQYF.